The entry below describes one T cell receptor (beta chain). This clone appeared a single time. There is no known antigen for this receptor. One base away there is no much larger clone; base qualities are not given. The method behind the library was the immunoSEQ multiplex PCR assay. TCRdb holds this immuneACCESS table with in-frame rearrangements only. Some clones are missing; in checked studies, unresolved V genes explain under half, and the rest has no known cause. This sample is represented by over 85,000 clones; around 93% of them were singletons. Of the sample, under 2% falls within the top ten clones. This specimen comes from a study of T cell changes during pregnancy in multiple sclerosis (dated by TCRdb to between 2018 and 2020). Describing the broader study: In women with multiple sclerosis, the researchers looked at how the T cell repertoire shifted as pregnancy progressed.

The origin of this receptor is a female donor in good health, enrolled as a control in a pregnancy study. The specimen was peripheral blood, collected in the first trimester of pregnancy.

The CDR3 sequence is CASSKKKLKQEFGTEAFF. DNA sequence: TGTGCCAGTAGTAAGAAAAAATTAAAACAGGAATTTGGCACTGAAGCTTTCTTT. Recombination joined TRBV19 with TRBJ1-1; 5 matching bases give a weak D call of TRBD1. V is pared back by 4 bases and J by 4 bases, with 25 bases lying between the germline termini. Based on the germline V gene (reference sequence), the CDR1 and CDR2 sequences are LNHDA and SQIVND. The CDR3 numbers 18 residues from cysteine through phenylalanine. The sequence is cut down to CDR3 DNA, 54 bases in frame from base 1.